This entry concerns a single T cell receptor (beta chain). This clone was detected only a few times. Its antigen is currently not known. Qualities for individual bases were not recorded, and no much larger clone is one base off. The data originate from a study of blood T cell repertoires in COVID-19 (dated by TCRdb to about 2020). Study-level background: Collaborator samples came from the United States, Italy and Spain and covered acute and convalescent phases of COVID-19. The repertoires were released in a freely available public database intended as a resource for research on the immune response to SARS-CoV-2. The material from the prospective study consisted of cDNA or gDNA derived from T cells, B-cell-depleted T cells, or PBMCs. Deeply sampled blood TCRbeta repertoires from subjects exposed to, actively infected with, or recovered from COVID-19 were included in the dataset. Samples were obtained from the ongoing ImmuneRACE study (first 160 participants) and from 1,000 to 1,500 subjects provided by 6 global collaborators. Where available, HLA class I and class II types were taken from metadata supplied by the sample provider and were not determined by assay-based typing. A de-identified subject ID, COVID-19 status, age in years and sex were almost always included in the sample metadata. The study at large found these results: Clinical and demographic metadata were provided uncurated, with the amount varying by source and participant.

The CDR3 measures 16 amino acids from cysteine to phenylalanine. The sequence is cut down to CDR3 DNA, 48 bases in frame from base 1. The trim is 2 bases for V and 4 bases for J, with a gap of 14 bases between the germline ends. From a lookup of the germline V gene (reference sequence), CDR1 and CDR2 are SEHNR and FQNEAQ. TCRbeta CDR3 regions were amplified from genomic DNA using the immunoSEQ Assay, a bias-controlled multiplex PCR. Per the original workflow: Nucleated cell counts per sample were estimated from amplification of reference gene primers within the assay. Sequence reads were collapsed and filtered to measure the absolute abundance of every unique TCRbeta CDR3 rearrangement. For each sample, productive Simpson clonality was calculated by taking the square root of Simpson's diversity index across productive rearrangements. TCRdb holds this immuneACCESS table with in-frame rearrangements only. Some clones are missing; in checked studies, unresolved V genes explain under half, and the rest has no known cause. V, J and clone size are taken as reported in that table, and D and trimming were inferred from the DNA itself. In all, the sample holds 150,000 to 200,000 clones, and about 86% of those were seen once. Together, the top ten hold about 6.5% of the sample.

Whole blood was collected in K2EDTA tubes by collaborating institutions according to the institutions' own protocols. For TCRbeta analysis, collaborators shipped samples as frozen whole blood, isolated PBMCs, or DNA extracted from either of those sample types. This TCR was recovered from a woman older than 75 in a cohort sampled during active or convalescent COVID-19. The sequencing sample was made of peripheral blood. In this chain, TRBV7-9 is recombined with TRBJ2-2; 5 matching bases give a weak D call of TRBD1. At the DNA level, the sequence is TGTGCCAGCAGCTTAAATAAACAGGCCGTCACCGGGGAGCTGTTTTTT. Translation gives CASSLNKQAVTGELFF. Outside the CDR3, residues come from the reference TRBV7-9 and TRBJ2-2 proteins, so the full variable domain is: DTGVSQNPRHKITKRGQNVTFRCDPISEHNRLYWYRQTLGQGPEFLTYFQNEAQLEKSRLLSDRFSAERPKGSFSTLEIQRTEQGDSAMYLCASSLNKQAVTGELFFGEGSRLTVL.